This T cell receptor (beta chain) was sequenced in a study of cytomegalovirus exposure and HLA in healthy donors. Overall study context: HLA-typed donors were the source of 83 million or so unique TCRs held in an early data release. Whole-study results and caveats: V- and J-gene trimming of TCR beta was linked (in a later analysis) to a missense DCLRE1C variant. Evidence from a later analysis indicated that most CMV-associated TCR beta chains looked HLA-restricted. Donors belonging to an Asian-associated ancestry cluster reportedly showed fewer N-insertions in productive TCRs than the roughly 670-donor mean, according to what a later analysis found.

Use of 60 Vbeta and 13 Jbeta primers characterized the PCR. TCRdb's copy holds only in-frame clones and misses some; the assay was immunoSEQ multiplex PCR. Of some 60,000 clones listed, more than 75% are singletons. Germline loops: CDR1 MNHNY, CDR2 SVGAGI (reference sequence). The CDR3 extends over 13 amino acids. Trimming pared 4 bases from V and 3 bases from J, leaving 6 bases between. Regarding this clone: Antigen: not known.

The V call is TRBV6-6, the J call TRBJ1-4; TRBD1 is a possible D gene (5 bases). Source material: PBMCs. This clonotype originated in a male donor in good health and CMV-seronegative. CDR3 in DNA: TGTGCCAGCAGTTTGACAGCTAATGAAAAACTGTTTTTT. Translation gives CASSLTANEKLFF.